This is a list of T cell receptor beta chains from one sample in a study of cytomegalovirus exposure and HLA in healthy donors. Assay: immunoSEQ multiplex PCR; the TCRdb copy retains only in-frame clones and omits some. The data show a few hundred thousand clones, with about nine tenths seen just once and roughly 1.6% held by the top ten. What was sequenced was PBMCs. Receptors were obtained from a girl aged 2-15 years in good health and CMV-seronegative. The conserved cysteine and the conserved F or W are not part of the CDR3 here.

j_call v_call cdr3_aa
TRBJ1-2 TRBV5-1 ASSYRTGRDSGGYT
TRBJ2-7 TRBV15 ATSSSGSYEQY
TRBJ2-7 TRBV4-2 ASSQENSAGQY
TRBJ2-7 TRBV2 ASRVLGGGWSEEQY
TRBJ2-5 TRBV19 ASSLLGGPGQETQY
TRBJ1-5 TRBV7-6 ASSLDESNQPQH
TRBJ2-5 TRBV9 ASSVSGGQQETQY
TRBJ2-7 TRBV6-1 ASREDFLDEQY
TRBJ2-1 TRBV11-2 ASSQPAGLYNEQF
TRBJ2-1 TRBV2 ASTTLRGVLSSYNEQF
TRBJ2-1 TRBV5-8 ASSPGLAGYNEQF
TRBJ1-1 TRBV5-4 ASSTDSNTEAF
TRBJ2-5 TRBV7-8 ASSLRRPKTQY
TRBJ2-1 TRBV7-3 ASSPSTSGAPSYNEQF